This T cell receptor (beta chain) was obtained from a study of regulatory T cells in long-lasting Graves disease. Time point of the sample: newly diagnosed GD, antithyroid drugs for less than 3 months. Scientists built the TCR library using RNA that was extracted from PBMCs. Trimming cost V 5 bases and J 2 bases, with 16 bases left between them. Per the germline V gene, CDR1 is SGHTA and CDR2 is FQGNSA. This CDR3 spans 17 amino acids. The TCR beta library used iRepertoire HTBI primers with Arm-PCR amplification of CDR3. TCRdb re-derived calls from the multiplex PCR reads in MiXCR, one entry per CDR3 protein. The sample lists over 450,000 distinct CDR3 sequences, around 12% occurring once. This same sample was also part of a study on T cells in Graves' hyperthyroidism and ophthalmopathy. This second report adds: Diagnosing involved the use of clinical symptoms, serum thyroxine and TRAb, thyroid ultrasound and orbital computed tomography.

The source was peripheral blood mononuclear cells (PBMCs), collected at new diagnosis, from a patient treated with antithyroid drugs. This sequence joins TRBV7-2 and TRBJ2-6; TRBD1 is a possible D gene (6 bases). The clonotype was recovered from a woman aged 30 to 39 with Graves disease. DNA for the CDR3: TGTGCCAGCAGCGCAAAACAGGGAAGGGCTGGGGCCAACGTCCTGACTTTC. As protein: CASSAKQGRAGANVLTF. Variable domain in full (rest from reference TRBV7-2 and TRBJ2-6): GAGVSQSPSNKVTEKGKDVELRCDPISGHTALYWYRQSLGQGLEFLIYFQGNSAPDKSGLPSDRFSAERTGGSVSTLTIQRTQQEDSAVYLCASSAKQGRAGANVLTFGAGSRLTVL.